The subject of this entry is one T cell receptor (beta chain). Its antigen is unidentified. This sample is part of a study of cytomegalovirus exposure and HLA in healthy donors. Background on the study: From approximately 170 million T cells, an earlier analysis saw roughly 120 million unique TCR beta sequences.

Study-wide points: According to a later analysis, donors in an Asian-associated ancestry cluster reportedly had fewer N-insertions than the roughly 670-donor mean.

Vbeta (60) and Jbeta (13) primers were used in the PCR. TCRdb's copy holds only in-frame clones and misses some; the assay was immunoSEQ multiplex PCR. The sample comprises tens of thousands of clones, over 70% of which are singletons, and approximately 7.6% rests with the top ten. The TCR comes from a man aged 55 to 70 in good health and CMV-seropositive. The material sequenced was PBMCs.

The CDR3 loop is CASTRSGTGVEKLFF. In DNA form, the CDR3 reads TGTGCCAGCACCCGAAGCGGGACAGGGGTGGAAAAACTGTTTTTT. The V and J genes are TRBV6-5 and TRBJ1-4; 10 nucleotides agree with TRBD1. CDR3 size: 15 residues. After removal of 7 bases from V and 8 bases from J, the junction contained 10 bases not matched to a gene. Germline CDR1 MNHEY, CDR2 SVGAGI.